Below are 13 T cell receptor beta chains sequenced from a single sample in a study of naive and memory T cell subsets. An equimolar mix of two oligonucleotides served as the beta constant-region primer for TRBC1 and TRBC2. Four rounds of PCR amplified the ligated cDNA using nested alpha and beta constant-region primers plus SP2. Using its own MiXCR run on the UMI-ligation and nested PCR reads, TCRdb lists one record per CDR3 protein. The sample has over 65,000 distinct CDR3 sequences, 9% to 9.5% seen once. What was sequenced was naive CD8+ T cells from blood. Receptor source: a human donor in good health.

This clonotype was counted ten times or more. The CDR3 nucleotides read TGTGCCAGCAGGGCGGGGCGACGTGAGCAGTTCTTC. It yields the protein CASRAGRREQFF. The chain combines TRBV7-9 with TRBJ2-1, with D tentatively TRBD2 (6 bases). V gave up 6 bases and J gave up 9 bases, with 12 bases separating them. Germline values: CDR1 SEHNR, CDR2 FQNEAQ (reference sequence). The CDR3 is made up of 12 amino acids.

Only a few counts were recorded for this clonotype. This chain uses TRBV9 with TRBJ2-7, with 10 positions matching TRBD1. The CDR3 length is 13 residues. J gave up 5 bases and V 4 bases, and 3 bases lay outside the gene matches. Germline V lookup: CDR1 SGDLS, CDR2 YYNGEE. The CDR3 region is CASSPGQGDEQYF. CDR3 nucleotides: TGTGCCAGCAGCCCTGGACAGGGGGACGAGCAGTACTTC.

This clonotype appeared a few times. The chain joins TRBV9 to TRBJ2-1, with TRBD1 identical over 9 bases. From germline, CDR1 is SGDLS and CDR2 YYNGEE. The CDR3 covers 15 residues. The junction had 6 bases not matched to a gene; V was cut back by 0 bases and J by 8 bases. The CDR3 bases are TGTGCCAGCAGCGTAGAGGGGACAGGGATCTATGAGCAGTTCTTC. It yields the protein CASSVEGTGIYEQFF.

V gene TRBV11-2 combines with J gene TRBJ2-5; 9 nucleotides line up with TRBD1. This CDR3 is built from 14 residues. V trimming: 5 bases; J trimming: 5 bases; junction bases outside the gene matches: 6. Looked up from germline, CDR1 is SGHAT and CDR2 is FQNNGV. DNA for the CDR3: TGTGCCAGCAGCCGAAACAGGGGGCGTGAGACCCAGTACTTC. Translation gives CASSRNRGRETQYF.

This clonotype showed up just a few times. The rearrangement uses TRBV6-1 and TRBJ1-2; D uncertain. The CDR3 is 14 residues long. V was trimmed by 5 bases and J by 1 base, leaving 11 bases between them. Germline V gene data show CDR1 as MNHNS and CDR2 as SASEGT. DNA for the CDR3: TGTGCCAGCAGTTCTATGGACGGTAACTATGGCTACACCTTC. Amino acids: CASSSMDGNYGYTF.

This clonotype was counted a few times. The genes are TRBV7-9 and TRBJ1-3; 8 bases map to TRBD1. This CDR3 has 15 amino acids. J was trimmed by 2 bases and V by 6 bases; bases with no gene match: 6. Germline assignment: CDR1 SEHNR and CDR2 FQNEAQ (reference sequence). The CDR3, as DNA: TGTGCCAGCAGACGTGGACAGGGTGCTGGAAACACCATATATTTT. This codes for CASRRGQGAGNTIYF.

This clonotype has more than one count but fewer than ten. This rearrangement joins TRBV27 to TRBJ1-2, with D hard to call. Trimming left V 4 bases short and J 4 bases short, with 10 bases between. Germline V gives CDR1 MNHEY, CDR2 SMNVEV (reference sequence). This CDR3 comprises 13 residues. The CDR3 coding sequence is TGTGCCAGCAGTTCGGGTCAGAGCTATGGCTACACCTTC. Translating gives CASSSGQSYGYTF.

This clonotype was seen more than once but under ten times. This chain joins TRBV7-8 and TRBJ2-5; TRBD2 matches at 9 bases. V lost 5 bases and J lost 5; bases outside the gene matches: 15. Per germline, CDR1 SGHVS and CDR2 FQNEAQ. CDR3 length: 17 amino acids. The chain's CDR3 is CASSPWDSGSLLETQYF. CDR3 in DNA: TGTGCCAGCAGCCCCTGGGATAGCGGGAGTCTTCTGGAGACCCAGTACTTC.

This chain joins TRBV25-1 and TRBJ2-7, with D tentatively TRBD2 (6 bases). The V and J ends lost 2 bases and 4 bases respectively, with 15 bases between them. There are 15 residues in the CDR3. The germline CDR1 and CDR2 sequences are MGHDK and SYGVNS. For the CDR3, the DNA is TGTGCCAGCAGTGAACCCGGGACTGCTCAATACGAGCAGTACTTC. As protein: CASSEPGTAQYEQYF.

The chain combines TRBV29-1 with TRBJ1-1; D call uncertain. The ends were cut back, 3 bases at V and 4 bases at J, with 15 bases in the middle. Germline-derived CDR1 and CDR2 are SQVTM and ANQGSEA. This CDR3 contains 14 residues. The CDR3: CSVDGQYTGTEAFF. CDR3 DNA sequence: TGCAGCGTTGATGGCCAATATACGGGCACTGAAGCTTTCTTT.

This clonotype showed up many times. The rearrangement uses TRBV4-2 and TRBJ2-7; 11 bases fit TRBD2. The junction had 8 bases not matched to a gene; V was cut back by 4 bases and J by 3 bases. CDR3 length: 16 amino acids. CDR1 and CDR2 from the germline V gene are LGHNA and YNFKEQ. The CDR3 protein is CASSPELGTSGYEQYF. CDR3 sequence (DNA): TGTGCCAGCAGCCCGGAACTTGGGACTAGCGGCTACGAGCAGTACTTC.

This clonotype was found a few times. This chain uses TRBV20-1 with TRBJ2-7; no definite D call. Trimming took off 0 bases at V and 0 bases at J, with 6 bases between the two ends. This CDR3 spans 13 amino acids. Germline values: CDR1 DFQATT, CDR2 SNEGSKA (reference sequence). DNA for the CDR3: TGCAGTGCTAGAGATGCGACCTCCTACGAGCAGTACTTC. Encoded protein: CSARDATSYEQYF.

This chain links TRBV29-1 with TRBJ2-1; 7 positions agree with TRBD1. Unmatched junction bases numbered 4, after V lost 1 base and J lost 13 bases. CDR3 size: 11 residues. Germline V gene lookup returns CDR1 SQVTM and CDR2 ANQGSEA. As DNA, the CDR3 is TGCAGCGTTGAAGCTAGACAGGGTCAGTTCTTC. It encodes CSVEARQGQFF.